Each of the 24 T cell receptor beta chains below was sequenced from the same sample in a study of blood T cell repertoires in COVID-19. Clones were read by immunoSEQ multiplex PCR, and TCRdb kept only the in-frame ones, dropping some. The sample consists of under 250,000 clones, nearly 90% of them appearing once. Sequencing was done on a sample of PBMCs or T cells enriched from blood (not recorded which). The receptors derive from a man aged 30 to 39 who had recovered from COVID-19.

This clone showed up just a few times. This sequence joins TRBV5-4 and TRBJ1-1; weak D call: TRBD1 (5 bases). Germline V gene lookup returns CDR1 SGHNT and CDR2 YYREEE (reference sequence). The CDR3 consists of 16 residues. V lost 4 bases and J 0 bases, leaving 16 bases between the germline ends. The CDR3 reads CASSPGGTVMNTEAFF. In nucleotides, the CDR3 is TGTGCCAGCAGCCCTGGCGGGACGGTCATGAACACTGAAGCTTTCTTT.

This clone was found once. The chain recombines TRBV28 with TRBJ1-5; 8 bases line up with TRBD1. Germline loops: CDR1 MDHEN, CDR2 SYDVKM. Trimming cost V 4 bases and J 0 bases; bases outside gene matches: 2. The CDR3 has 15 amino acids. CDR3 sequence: CASSSTGGSNQPQHF. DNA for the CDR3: TGTGCCAGCAGTTCAACAGGGGGTAGCAATCAGCCCCAGCATTTT.

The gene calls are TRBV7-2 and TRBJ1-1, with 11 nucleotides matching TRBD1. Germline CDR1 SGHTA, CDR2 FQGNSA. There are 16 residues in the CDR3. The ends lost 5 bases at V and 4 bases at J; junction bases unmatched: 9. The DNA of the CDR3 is TGTGCCAGCAGCCGGGATTCCGGGACAGGGGGCACTGAAGCTTTCTTT. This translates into CASSRDSGTGGTEAFF. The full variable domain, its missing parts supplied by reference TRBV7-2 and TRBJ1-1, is GAGVSQSPSNKVTEKGKDVELRCDPISGHTALYWYRQSLGQGLEFLIYFQGNSAPDKSGLPSDRFSAERTGGSVSTLTIQRTQQEDSAVYLCASSRDSGTGGTEAFFGQGTRLTVV.

The CDR3 DNA reads TGTGCCAGCGTGGGGGCTAGCGGGAGATACGAGCAGTACTTC. Its translation is CASVGASGRYEQYF. The chain couples TRBV28 to TRBJ2-7, with 10 bases fitting TRBD2. The CDR3 is made up of 14 amino acids. Per the germline V gene, CDR1 is MDHEN and CDR2 is SYDVKM. Losses at the gene ends were 8 bases for V and 4 bases for J; bases not matched to a gene: 8. Full variable domain (remainder filled in from reference TRBV28 and TRBJ2-7): DVKVTQSSRYLVKRTGEKVFLECVQDMDHENMFWYRQDPGLGLRLIYFSYDVKMKEKGDIPEGYSVSREKKERFSLILESASTNQTSMYLCASVGASGRYEQYFGPGTRLTVT.

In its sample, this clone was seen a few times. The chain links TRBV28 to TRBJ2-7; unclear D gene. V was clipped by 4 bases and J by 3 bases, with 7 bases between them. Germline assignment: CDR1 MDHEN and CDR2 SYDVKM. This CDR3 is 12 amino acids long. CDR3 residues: CASSSQHYEQYF. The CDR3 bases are TGTGCCAGCAGTTCGCAACACTACGAGCAGTACTTC.

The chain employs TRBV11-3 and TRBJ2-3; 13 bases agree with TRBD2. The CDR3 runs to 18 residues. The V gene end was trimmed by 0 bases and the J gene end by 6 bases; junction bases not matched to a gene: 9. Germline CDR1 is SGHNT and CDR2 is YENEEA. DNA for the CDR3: TGTGCCAGCAGCTTAGACCCAGGACTAGCGGGGGAAGGCGATACGCAGTATTTT. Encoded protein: CASSLDPGLAGEGDTQYF.

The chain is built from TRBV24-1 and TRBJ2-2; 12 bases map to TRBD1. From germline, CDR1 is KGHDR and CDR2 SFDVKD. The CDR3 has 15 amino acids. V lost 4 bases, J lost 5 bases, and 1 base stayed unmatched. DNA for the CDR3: TGTGCCACCAGTGAGGGACAGGGGGCGACCGGGGAGCTGTTTTTT. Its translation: CATSEGQGATGELFF.

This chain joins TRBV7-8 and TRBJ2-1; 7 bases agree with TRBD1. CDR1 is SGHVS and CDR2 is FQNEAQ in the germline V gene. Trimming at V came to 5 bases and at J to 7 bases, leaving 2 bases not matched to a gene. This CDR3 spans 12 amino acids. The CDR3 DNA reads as TGTGCCAGCAGCCAGACAGGGAATGAGCAGTTCTTC. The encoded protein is CASSQTGNEQFF.

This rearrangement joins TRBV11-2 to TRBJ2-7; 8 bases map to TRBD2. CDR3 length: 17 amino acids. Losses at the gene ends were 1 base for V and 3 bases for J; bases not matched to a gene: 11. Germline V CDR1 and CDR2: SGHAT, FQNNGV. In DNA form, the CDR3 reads TGTGCCAGCAGCTTAGGCACAGCGGGGGATATACACTACGAGCAGTACTTC. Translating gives CASSLGTAGDIHYEQYF.

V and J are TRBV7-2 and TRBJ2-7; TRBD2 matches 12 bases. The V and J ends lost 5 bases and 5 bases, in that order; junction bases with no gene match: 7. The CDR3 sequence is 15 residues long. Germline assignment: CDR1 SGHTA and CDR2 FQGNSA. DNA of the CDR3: TGTGCCAGCAGCGATTGGACTAGCGGGGTCCACGAGCAGTACTTC. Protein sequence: CASSDWTSGVHEQYF.

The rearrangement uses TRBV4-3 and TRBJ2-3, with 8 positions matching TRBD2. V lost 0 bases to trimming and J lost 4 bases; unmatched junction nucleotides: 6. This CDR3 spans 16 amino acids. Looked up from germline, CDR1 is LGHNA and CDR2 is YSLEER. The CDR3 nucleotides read TGCGCCAGCAGCCAAGATGGGACTAGAAAGGCAGATACGCAGTATTTT. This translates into CASSQDGTRKADTQYF.

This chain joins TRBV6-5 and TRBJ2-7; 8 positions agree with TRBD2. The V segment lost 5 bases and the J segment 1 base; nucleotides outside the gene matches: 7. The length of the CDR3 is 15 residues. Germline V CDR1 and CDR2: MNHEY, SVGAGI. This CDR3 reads CASSTGTRGSYEQYF. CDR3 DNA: TGTGCCAGCAGTACCGGGACTAGGGGGTCCTACGAGCAGTACTTC.

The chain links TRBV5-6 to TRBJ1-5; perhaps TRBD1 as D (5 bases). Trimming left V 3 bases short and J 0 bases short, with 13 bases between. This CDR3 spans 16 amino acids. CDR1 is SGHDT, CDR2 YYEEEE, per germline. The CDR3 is CASSSVAGDSNQPQHF. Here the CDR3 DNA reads TGTGCCAGCAGCTCCGTCGCGGGGGATAGCAATCAGCCCCAGCATTTT.

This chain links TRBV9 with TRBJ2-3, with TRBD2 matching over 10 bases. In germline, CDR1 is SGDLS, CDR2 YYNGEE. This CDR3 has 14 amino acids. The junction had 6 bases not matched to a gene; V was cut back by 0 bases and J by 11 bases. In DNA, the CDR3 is TGTGCCAGCAGCGTAGTGTCTAGCGGGGGCCTGCAGTATTTT. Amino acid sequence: CASSVVSSGGLQYF. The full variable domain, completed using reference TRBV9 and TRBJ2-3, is DSGVTQTPKHLITATGQRVTLRCSPRSGDLSVYWYQQSLDQGLQFLIQYYNGEERAKGNILERFSAQQFPDLHSELNLSSLELGDSALYFCASSVVSSGGLQYFGPGTRLTVL.

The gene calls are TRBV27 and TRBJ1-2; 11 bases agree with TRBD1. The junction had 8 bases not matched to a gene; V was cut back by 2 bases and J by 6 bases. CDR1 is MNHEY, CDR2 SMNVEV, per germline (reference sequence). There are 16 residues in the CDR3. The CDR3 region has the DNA TGTGCCAGCAGTTTAATCCGGGGACAGGGGGAACATGGCTACACCTTC. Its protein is CASSLIRGQGEHGYTF.

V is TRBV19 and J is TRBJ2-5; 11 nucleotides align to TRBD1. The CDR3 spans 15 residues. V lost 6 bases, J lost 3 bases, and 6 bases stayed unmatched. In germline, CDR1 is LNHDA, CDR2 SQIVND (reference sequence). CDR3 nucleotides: TGTGCCAGTAGGAGGGGACAGGGGGTGGAAGAGACCCAGTACTTC. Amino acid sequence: CASRRGQGVEETQYF.

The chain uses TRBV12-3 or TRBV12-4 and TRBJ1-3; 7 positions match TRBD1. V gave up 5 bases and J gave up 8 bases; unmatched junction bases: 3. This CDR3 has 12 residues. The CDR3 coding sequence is TGTGCCAGCAGTCGACAGGGCTACACCATATATTTT. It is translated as CASSRQGYTIYF.

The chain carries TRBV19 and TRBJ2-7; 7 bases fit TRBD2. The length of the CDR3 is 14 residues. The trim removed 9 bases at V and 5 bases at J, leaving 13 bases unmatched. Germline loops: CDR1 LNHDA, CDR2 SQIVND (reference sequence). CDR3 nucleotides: TGTGCCAGCTCAGCGCGGGGGAATATGCACGAGCAGTACTTC. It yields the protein CASSARGNMHEQYF.

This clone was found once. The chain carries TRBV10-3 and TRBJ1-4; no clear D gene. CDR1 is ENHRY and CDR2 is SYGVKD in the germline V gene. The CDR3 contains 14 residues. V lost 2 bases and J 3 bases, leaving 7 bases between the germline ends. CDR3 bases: TGTGCCATCAGTGAGGGAGAGGCTAATGAAAAACTGTTTTTT. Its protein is CAISEGEANEKLFF.

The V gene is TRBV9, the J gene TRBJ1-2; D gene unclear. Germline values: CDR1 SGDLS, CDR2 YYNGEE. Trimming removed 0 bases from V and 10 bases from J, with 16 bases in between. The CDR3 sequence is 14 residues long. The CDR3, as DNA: TGTGCCAGCAGCGTAGTAGAGGGTCCGCGCGACTACACCTTC. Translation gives CASSVVEGPRDYTF.

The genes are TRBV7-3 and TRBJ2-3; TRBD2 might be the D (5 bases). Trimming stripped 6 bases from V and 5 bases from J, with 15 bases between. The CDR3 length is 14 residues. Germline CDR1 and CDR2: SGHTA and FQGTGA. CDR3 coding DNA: TGTGCCAGCAGGGAGAGCGGTTTAGTAGATACGCAGTATTTT. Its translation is CASRESGLVDTQYF.

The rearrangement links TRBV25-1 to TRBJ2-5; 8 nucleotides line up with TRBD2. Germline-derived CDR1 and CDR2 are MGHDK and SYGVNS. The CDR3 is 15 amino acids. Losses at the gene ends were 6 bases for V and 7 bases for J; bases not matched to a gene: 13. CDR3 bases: TGTGCCAGCAGCCCCCCGGGCCCCCGGGGGGGGACCCAGTACTTC. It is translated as CASSPPGPRGGTQYF.

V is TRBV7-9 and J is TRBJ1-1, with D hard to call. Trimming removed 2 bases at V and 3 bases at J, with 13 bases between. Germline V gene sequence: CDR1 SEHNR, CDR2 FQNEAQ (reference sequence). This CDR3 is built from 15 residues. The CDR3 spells CASSLRSSGDTEAFF. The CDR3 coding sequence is TGTGCCAGCAGCTTACGGTCCAGCGGAGACACTGAAGCTTTCTTT.

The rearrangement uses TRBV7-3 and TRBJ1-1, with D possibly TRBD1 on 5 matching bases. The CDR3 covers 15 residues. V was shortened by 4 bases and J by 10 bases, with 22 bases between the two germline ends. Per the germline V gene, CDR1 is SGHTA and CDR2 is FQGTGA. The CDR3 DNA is TGTGCCAGCAGCTCAGGGACCGGGAGGGAAGGGAGAGCTTTCTTT. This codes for CASSSGTGREGRAFF.